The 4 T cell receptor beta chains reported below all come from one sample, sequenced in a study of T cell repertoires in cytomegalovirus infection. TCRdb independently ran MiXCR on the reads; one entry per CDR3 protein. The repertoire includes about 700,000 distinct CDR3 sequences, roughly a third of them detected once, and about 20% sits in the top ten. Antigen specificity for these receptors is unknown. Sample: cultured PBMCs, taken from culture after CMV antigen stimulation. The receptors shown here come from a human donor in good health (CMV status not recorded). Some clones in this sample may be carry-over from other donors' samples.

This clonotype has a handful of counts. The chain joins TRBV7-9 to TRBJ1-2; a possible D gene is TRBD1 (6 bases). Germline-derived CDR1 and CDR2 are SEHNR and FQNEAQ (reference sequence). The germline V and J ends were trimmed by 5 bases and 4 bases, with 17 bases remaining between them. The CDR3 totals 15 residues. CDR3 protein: CASSKSGEPAYGYTF. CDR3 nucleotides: TGTGCCAGCAGCAAATCAGGGGAACCTGCCTATGGCTACACCTTC.

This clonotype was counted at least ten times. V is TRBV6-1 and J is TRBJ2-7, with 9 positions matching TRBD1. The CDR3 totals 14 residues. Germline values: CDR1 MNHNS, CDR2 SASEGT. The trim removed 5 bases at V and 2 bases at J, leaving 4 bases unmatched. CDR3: CASSYGQGTYEQYF. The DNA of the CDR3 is TGTGCCAGCAGTTATGGACAGGGGACCTACGAGCAGTACTTC.

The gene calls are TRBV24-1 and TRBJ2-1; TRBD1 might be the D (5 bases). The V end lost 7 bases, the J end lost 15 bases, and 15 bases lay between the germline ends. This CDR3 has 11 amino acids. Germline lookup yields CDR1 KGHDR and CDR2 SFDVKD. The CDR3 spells CATSQGPGRFF. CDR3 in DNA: TGTGCCACCAGCCAGGGCCCGGGCCGGTTCTTC.

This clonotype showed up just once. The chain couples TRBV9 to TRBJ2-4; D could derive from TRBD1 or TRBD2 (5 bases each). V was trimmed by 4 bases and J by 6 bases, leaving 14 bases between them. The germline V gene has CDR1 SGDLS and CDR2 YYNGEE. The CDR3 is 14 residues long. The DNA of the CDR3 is TGTGCCAGCAGCTTTACGGGACGGGGAAACATTCAGTACTTC. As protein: CASSFTGRGNIQYF.